The rows below give T cell receptor beta chains drawn from one sample of a study of blood T cell repertoires in COVID-19. Generated by immunoSEQ multiplex PCR, the TCRdb table keeps only in-frame clones and is missing some. The table has fewer than 400,000 clones, approximately 86% seen once. Material: PBMCs or T cells enriched from blood (not recorded which). Receptors were obtained from a woman under 30 who had recovered from COVID-19. CDR3s include the opening cysteine and the closing phenylalanine or tryptophan. Each record gives: clone size, V gene, D gene, CDR3 protein. D genes are given only for firm matches. For some rows the clone size is stated as once, few or many, or as a class when expanded; others skip it.

size: .; V: TRBV2; D: TRBD1; CDR3: CASSGLQGAVAQANYGYTF
size: .; V: TRBV11-3; D: .; CDR3: CASSLEPGHNGYTF
size: few; V: TRBV6-2/TRBV6-3; D: TRBD2; CDR3: CASSSAGEDTGELFF
size: .; V: TRBV5-1; D: TRBD1; CDR3: CASSFFRGSTDTQYF
size: .; V: TRBV10-3; D: .; CDR3: CAISGGGAYEQYF
size: .; V: TRBV6-5; D: .; CDR3: CASSYGGSGRNTEAFF
size: .; V: TRBV5-1; D: TRBD2; CDR3: CASSLESGGTDTQYF
size: medium-sized; V: TRBV4-1; D: .; CDR3: CASSQGLGGYEQYF
size: .; V: TRBV15; D: TRBD1; CDR3: CATSRDTGAGNTIYF
size: .; V: TRBV7-9; D: TRBD1; CDR3: CASSLERGPASGYTF
size: .; V: TRBV19; D: .; CDR3: CASSIRGDSYTYEQYF
size: .; V: TRBV7-9; D: .; CDR3: CASSSGDNYGYTF
size: .; V: TRBV15; D: TRBD2; CDR3: CATSRDTSGRVYEQYF
size: .; V: TRBV5-6; D: TRBD1; CDR3: CASSTQGGLNTEAFF
size: .; V: TRBV6-5; D: .; CDR3: CASSYSLDTSYEQYF
size: .; V: TRBV19; D: .; CDR3: CASRPGELMNTEAFF
size: .; V: TRBV7-2; D: TRBD1; CDR3: CASSIHRGARYGYTF
size: .; V: TRBV5-1; D: TRBD1; CDR3: CASSPDRGSSPLHF
size: .; V: TRBV24-1; D: TRBD1; CDR3: CATSDSPDRVYGYTF
size: .; V: TRBV6-2/TRBV6-3; D: TRBD2; CDR3: CASSYTSGSVRGYNEQFF
size: .; V: TRBV29-1; D: TRBD1; CDR3: CSVGDSWISNTEAFF
size: .; V: TRBV9; D: .; CDR3: CASSVERENTIYF
size: .; V: TRBV27; D: TRBD1; CDR3: CASRSAGGLTDTQYF
size: .; V: TRBV19; D: .; CDR3: CASSVGARRSNQPQHF